What follows are 17 T cell receptor beta chains derived from one specimen sequenced in a study of blood T cell repertoires in COVID-19. Profiling relied on immunoSEQ multiplex PCR, and the TCRdb table lists in-frame clones only, not all of them. This sample has fewer than 250,000 clones, with less than 85% found just once. The specimen sequenced was PBMCs or T cells enriched from blood (not recorded which). Source of these receptors: a man aged 55 to 70 who had recovered from COVID-19.

This clone has a single count. The chain employs TRBV24-1 and TRBJ2-2; possibly TRBD1 for D (6 bases). This CDR3 has 15 amino acids. Per germline, CDR1 KGHDR and CDR2 SFDVKD. V was pared by 7 bases and J by 4 bases, with 15 bases between. The CDR3 DNA reads TGTGCCACCAGCTGGGGGCATGGGGCCACCGGGGAGCTGTTTTTT. Its translation is CATSWGHGATGELFF.

The chain links TRBV7-8 to TRBJ1-2, with 7 bases lining up with TRBD1. The CDR3 is 13 residues long. Germline CDR1 reads SGHVS; CDR2 reads FQNEAQ. After removal of 4 bases from V and 8 bases from J, the junction contained 7 bases not matched to a gene. The CDR3 sequence: CASSSPTGQGYTF. Here the CDR3 DNA reads TGTGCCAGCAGCTCGCCGACAGGGCAAGGCTACACCTTC.

Points on this clone: At one boundary the junction diverges from the germline segment, which might be a read error. The V call is TRBV11-2, the J call TRBJ2-7, with TRBD1 identical over 12 bases. There are 15 residues in the CDR3. CDR1 and CDR2 (germline): SGHAT, FQNNGV. The CDR3 protein is CASSLGPGTGGTWRF. Written as DNA, the CDR3 is TGTGCCAGCAGCTTAGGTCCTGGGACAGGGGGCACCTGGAGATTC.

V and J are TRBV5-1 and TRBJ1-5; 7 bases match TRBD1. After removal of 2 bases from V and 7 bases from J, the junction contained 6 bases not matched to a gene. The CDR3 is 14 residues long. CDR1 is SGHRS, CDR2 YFSETQ, per germline. CDR3 in amino acids: CASSLQGSGQPQHF. CDR3 in DNA: TGCGCCAGCAGCTTACAGGGGAGCGGCCAGCCCCAGCATTTT.

The rearrangement links TRBV24-1 to TRBJ1-2, with 12 bases fitting TRBD1. Germline V gene lookup returns CDR1 KGHDR and CDR2 SFDVKD. The CDR3 sequence is 15 residues long. Unmatched junction bases numbered 7, after V lost 5 bases and J lost 7 bases. DNA of the CDR3: TGTGCCACCAGTGCCAGGGACAGGGGGCCGGGTGGCTACACCTTC. It yields the protein CATSARDRGPGGYTF.

The rearrangement uses TRBV3-1 (or the pseudogene TRBV3-2) and TRBJ1-2, with 9 bases that match TRBD1. The trim removed 1 base at V and 3 bases at J, leaving 3 bases unmatched. The CDR3 length is 15 residues. Germline loops: CDR1 LGHDT, CDR2 YNNKEL (reference sequence). The CDR3 here is CASSQGGQGHYGYTF. The CDR3, as DNA: TGTGCCAGCAGCCAAGGGGGACAGGGCCACTATGGCTACACCTTC.

The V call is TRBV27, the J call TRBJ1-5, with D perhaps matching TRBD1 (6 bases). Trimming removed 6 bases from V and 4 bases from J, with 7 bases in between. The CDR3 runs 12 residues. Germline V gene sequence: CDR1 MNHEY, CDR2 SMNVEV (reference sequence). CDR3 DNA sequence: TGTGCCAGCAGGACAGGTAATCAGCCCCAGCATTTT. This translates into CASRTGNQPQHF.

V is TRBV7-2 and J is TRBJ2-7; 16 bases are a match to TRBD2. CDR1 and CDR2 (germline): SGHTA, FQGNSA. The CDR3 extends over 14 amino acids. V gave up 4 bases and J gave up 8 bases; unmatched junction bases: 2. In DNA, the CDR3 is TGTGCCAGCAGCTCGGGACTAGCGGGGGGGCAGCAGTACTTC. It encodes CASSSGLAGGQQYF.

The CDR3 nucleotides are TGTGCCAGCAGCTTGGGCAGTCTCGAAGATACGCAGTATTTT. This gives the protein CASSLGSLEDTQYF. The chain uses TRBV7-9 and TRBJ2-3; unclear D gene. CDR1 and CDR2 from the germline V gene are SEHNR and FQNEAQ (reference sequence). This CDR3 has 14 amino acids. Between the trimmed V and J ends, which lost 3 bases and 5 bases, there was a span of 12 bases.

In regard to this clone: This specimen includes other DNA sequences encoding the same CDR3. The chain links TRBV6-1 to TRBJ1-1, with no clear D. This CDR3 is built from 13 residues. Trimming removed 0 bases from V and 5 bases from J, with 7 bases in between. Germline-derived CDR1 and CDR2 are MNHNS and SASEGT. The CDR3 protein is CASSEARGTEAFF. The CDR3 DNA is TGTGCCAGCAGTGAAGCGCGGGGTACTGAAGCTTTCTTT.

The chain is built from TRBV10-3 and TRBJ2-5, with D maybe TRBD1 (6 bases). The germline V and J ends were trimmed by 3 bases and 4 bases, with 6 bases remaining between them. Germline lookup yields CDR1 ENHRY and CDR2 SYGVKD. This CDR3 region has 12 residues. CDR3 in amino acids: CAISDRGETQYF. CDR3 bases: TGTGCCATCAGTGACAGGGGAGAGACCCAGTACTTC.

The rearrangement uses TRBV2 and TRBJ1-3; tentatively, D is TRBD1 (6 bases). V was cut by 1 base and J by 3 bases, with 7 bases left in between. Germline assignment: CDR1 SNHLY and CDR2 FYNNEI. There are 14 residues in the CDR3. CDR3 region: CASSEDRVGNTIYF. The DNA of the CDR3 is TGTGCCAGCAGTGAAGACAGGGTTGGAAACACCATATATTTT. The entire variable domain, with the rest obtained from reference TRBV2 and TRBJ1-3, is as follows: EPEVTQTPSHQVTQMGQEVILRCVPISNHLYFYWYRQILGQKVEFLVSFYNNEISEKSEIFDDQFSVERPDGSNFTLKIRSTKLEDSAMYFCASSEDRVGNTIYFGEGSWLTVV.

This clone appeared a few times. The V gene is TRBV7-8, the J gene TRBJ2-7; TRBD2 might be the D (5 bases). Trimming removed 5 bases at V and 6 bases at J, with 17 bases between. This CDR3 spans 14 amino acids. Germline V gene data show CDR1 as SGHVS and CDR2 as FQNEAQ. As DNA, the CDR3 is TGTGCCAGCAGCCGATTCGGGGTTCTACGCGAGCAGTACTTC. It specifies CASSRFGVLREQYF.

The chain recombines TRBV5-1 with TRBJ2-5, with D unclear. Germline V CDR1 and CDR2: SGHRS, YFSETQ. With 4 bases removed from V and 4 bases from J, the gap between germline ends came to 11 bases. There are 13 residues in the CDR3. CDR3 nucleotides: TGCGCCAGCAGCGACGGGTTCCGAGAGACCCAGTACTTC. Protein: CASSDGFRETQYF.

CDR3 coding DNA: TGCAGCGTTGAACTAGCGGGGACCTACGAGCAGTACTTC. It translates to CSVELAGTYEQYF. The chain employs TRBV29-1 and TRBJ2-7; 9 bases agree with TRBD2. CDR3 length: 13 amino acids. The V gene end was trimmed by 2 bases and the J gene end by 2 bases; junction bases not matched to a gene: 1. Germline V lookup: CDR1 SQVTM, CDR2 ANQGSEA.

The V call is TRBV11-2, the J call TRBJ1-1; 7 nucleotides line up with TRBD1. Trimming removed 5 bases from V and 4 bases from J; junction bases left unmatched: 13. The CDR3 has 16 residues. Per the germline V gene, CDR1 is SGHAT and CDR2 is FQNNGV. DNA of the CDR3: TGTGCCAGCAGCCCAGAAGGGGGCGCTTGGGGCACTGAAGCTTTCTTT. Translating it yields CASSPEGGAWGTEAFF. Full variable domain (outside the CDR3, taken from reference TRBV11-2 and TRBJ1-1): EAGVAQSPRYKIIEKRQSVAFWCNPISGHATLYWYQQILGQGPKLLIQFQNNGVVDDSQLPKDRFSAERLKGVDSTLKIQPAKLEDSAVYLCASSPEGGAWGTEAFFGQGTRLTVV.

V gene TRBV2 combines with J gene TRBJ1-6; 8 positions agree with TRBD1. The CDR3 is made up of 15 amino acids. The V and J ends lost 4 bases and 8 bases, in that order; junction bases with no gene match: 7. The germline CDR1 and CDR2 sequences are SNHLY and FYNNEI. As DNA, the CDR3 is TGTGCCAGCAGTGCACAAGGACAGGGCTATTCACCCCTCCACTTT. Its translation is CASSAQGQGYSPLHF.